This TCR beta chain came from a study of cytomegalovirus exposure and HLA in healthy donors. Study-level results: Equally common other TCR beta chains were less clonally expanded than HLA-associated ones, a later analysis found. In a later analysis, DRB1 alleles had the most associated TCRs; HLA-C alleles the fewest. TCR beta V- and J-gene trimming was later associated with a missense DCLRE1C variant. Reportedly, a later analysis found an Asian-associated ancestry cluster had fewer N-insertions than the roughly 700-donor mean.

This PCR relied on a set of 60 Vbeta primers and 13 Jbeta primers. Measured with immunoSEQ multiplex PCR; TCRdb has only the in-frame clones, and not every one. The table shows about 200,000 clones, with approximately 78% occurring only once. J was trimmed by 0 bases and V by 5 bases; bases with no gene match: 7. Germline loops: CDR1 MNHEY, CDR2 SMNVEV (reference sequence). The CDR3 covers 16 residues. As regards this clone: Its antigen remains unidentified.

Sequences were obtained from PBMCs. The sequence was obtained from a woman in her 50s in good health and CMV-seropositive. The chain couples TRBV27 to TRBJ2-3, with 8 bases aligning to TRBD2. The CDR3 DNA reads TGTGCCAGCAGTCTCCGGGGGGGCCTCAGCACAGATACGCAGTATTTT. The encoded protein is CASSLRGGLSTDTQYF.